This is a list of T cell receptor beta chains from one sample in a study of cytotoxic CD8 clonotypes in ibrutinib-treated CLL. Assay: immunoSEQ multiplex PCR; the TCRdb copy retains only in-frame clones and omits some. The data contain under 150,000 clones, around 82% of them singletons. The sample in question was PBMCs, obtained after 36 months of ibrutinib treatment. Source of these receptors: a human donor with chronic lymphocytic leukemia. CDR3s include the opening cysteine and the closing phenylalanine or tryptophan.

V gene	J gene	CDR3 protein
TRBV28	TRBJ2-1	CASSLSTWNEQFF
TRBV11-2	TRBJ2-1	CASSLYSGRASEQFF
TRBV19	TRBJ2-7	CASNQGVAYEQYF
TRBV19	TRBJ1-2	CASSLLEIYGYTF
TRBV11-2	TRBJ2-2	CASSLDSPGELFF
TRBV10-3	TRBJ2-7	CAISGGAGQGVSYEQYF
TRBV4-2	TRBJ2-1	CASSQEMTVPVVQFF
TRBV5-1	TRBJ2-2	CASSVQTGSGTGELFF
TRBV7-9	TRBJ1-2	CASSLSYGMPNYGYTF
TRBV27	TRBJ1-1	CASSLWGGGFTEAFF
TRBV5-4	TRBJ2-7	CASSFGTGGYEQYF
TRBV6-4	TRBJ1-2	CASSSGNGYTF
TRBV27	TRBJ1-2	CASSLAWQGALNYGYTF
TRBV30	TRBJ2-4	CAWSGTGADIQYF
TRBV7-3	TRBJ2-5	CASSLTSTSGTQYF
TRBV27	TRBJ1-2	CASSPGKGRDGYTF
TRBV5-4	TRBJ2-2	CASSLGQENTGELFF
TRBV19	TRBJ2-5	CASSRASGGPQETQYF
TRBV2	TRBJ1-1	CASSQWEAFF
TRBV6-5	TRBJ1-6	CASSDRGDNSPLHF
TRBV7-7	TRBJ1-1	CASSFWDLDDTEAFF
TRBV5-1	TRBJ2-1	CASSLSGSSSYNEQFF
TRBV10-3	TRBJ2-3	CAIKQGASTDTQYF
TRBV18	TRBJ2-5	CASSFNQGAQETQYF
TRBV5-1	TRBJ2-2	CASSPPRTGNTGELFF
TRBV7-9	TRBJ1-1	CASSLPTSEAFF
TRBV4-1	TRBJ1-1	CASSLNEGPNTEAFF
TRBV19	TRBJ2-1	CASSIMDTNNEQFF
TRBV11-2	TRBJ1-1	CASSSRIGNGNTEAFF
TRBV14	TRBJ1-5	CASSQLLNQPQHF
TRBV29-1	TRBJ1-1	CSVEGRKRGNTEAFF
TRBV27	TRBJ2-7	CASSPTGAYEQYF
TRBV11-2	TRBJ2-3	CASSRSSGRATDTQYF
TRBV27	TRBJ2-6	CASSPGASGANVLTF
TRBV2	TRBJ1-2	CASSTEGGEYYGYTF
TRBV20-1	TRBJ2-7	CSARQLYEQYF
TRBV5-1	TRBJ2-5	CASSGWLAGVPRETQYF
TRBV7-9	TRBJ2-1	CASSLVAVNEQFF